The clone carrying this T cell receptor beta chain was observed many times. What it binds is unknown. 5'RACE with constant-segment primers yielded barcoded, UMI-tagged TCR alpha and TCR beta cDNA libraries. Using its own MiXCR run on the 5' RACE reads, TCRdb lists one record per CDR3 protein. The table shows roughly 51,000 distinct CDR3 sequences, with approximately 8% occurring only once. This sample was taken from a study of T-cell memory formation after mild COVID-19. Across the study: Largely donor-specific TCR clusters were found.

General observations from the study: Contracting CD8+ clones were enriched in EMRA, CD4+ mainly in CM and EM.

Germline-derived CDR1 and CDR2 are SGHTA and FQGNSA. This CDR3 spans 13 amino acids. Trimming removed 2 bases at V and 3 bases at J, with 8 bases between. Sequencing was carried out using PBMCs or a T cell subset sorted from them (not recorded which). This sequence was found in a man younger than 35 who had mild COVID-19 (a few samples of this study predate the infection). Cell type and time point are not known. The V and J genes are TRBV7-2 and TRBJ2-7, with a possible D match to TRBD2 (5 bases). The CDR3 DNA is TGTGCCAGCAGCTTATCCCGGGGCTACGAGCAGTACTTC. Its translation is CASSLSRGYEQYF. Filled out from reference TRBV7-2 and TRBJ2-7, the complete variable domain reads GAGVSQSPSNKVTEKGKDVELRCDPISGHTALYWYRQSLGQGLEFLIYFQGNSAPDKSGLPSDRFSAERTGGSVSTLTIQRTQQEDSAVYLCASSLSRGYEQYFGPGTRLTVT.